The present T cell receptor (beta chain) was sequenced within a study of early T cells in non-severe SARS-CoV-2 infection. Study summary: The sequenced material was bulk RNA from unsorted whole blood, and its chains were unpaired.

The library protocol tagged individual cDNA molecules with unique molecular identifiers. TCRdb recomputed calls from the 5' RACE reads with MiXCR, one row per CDR3 protein. This sample has approximately 70,000 distinct CDR3 sequences, with about a tenth found just once. This clonotype was seen repeatedly, ten times or more. CDR3 length: 14 amino acids. Germline CDR1 is MGHDK and CDR2 is SYGVNS. With V trimmed by 1 base and J by 6 bases, 3 bases remained unmatched. The rearrangement links TRBV25-1 to TRBJ2-3; 8 bases align to TRBD2. Material: whole blood, obtained at baseline. The TCR comes from an adult who was a healthcare worker with PCR-confirmed SARS-CoV-2 infection or an uninfected control (not recorded which). The CDR3 loop reads CASSEWRGEDTQYF. In DNA form, the CDR3 reads TGTGCCAGCAGTGAATGGCGGGGGGAGGATACGCAGTATTTT.